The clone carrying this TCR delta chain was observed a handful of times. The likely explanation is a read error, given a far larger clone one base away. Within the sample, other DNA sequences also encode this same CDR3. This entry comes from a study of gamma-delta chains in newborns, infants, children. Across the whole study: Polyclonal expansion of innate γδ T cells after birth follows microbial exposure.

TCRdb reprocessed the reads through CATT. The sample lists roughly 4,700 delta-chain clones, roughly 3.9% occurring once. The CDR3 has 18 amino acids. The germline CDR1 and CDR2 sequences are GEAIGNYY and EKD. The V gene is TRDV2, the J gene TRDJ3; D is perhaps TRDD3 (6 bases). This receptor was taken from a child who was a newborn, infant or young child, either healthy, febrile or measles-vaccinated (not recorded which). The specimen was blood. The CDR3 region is CACDTGGPSSWDTRQMFF. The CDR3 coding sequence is TGTGCCTGCGACACCGGGGGACCGAGCTCCTGGGACACCCGACAGATGTTTTTC.